This TCR beta chain was sequenced in a study of blood T cell repertoires in COVID-19. Study summary: The study drew acute and convalescent COVID-19 samples from the United States, Italy and Spain.

Assay: immunoSEQ multiplex PCR; the TCRdb copy retains only in-frame clones and omits some. The sample includes 130,000 to 150,000 clones, roughly 84% of them seen just once. This CDR3 contains 14 residues. Trimming removed 0 bases at V and 5 bases at J, with 11 bases between. CDR1 and CDR2 (germline): SGDLS, YYNGEE. Ages ranged from about 18 to 89 years, with residence in 20 to 30 US areas. Someone with COVID-19 had been met by exposed participants within 2 weeks before study entry. The sample holds a few counts of this clone. Other DNA variants within this sample encode the same CDR3. Material for sequencing was PBMCs or T cells enriched from blood (not recorded which). The clonotype originates from a woman aged 50 to 65 who had been exposed to COVID-19. The rearrangement uses TRBV9 and TRBJ1-2; D is uncertain. The DNA for the CDR3 is TGTGCCAGCAGCGTAGTGGCCGGAGGATATGGCTACACCTTC. It codes for CASSVVAGGYGYTF.